One TCR beta chain is described in this entry. The entry originates in a study of technical replicates of blood from a handful of donors. Produced via immunoSEQ multiplex PCR; TCRdb's table is partial and in-frame only. Seen here are 60,000 to 90,000 clones, around 97% observed once, and the top ten hold over 0.2%. The sample consisted of T cells isolated from PBMCs. The sequence derives from a human donor in good health.

The CDR3 bases are TGTGCCAGCAGTTCAGGGGAATCACCCCTCCACTTT. This codes for CASSSGESPLHF. This chain uses TRBV11-3 with TRBJ1-6; a weak D match, TRBD1 (6 bases). The CDR3 consists of 12 residues. Germline-derived CDR1 and CDR2 are SGHNT and YENEEA. V lost 6 bases and J 10 bases, leaving 10 bases between the germline ends.